This T cell receptor (beta chain) emerged from a study of blood T cell repertoires in COVID-19. Self-reported history from a screening survey and questionnaire set each donor's cohort. Assay: immunoSEQ multiplex PCR; the TCRdb copy retains only in-frame clones and omits some. This sample has some 150,000 clones, with about 79% found just once. Germline CDR1 SGHTS, CDR2 YDEGEE. This CDR3 comprises 15 residues. J gave up 1 base and V 2 bases, and 3 bases lay outside the gene matches. The sequenced sample consisted of PBMCs or T cells enriched from blood (not recorded which). The chain couples TRBV5-8 to TRBJ1-1; 9 bases map to TRBD1. The sequence was obtained from a man in his fifties who had recovered from COVID-19. CDR3 protein: CASSLQGAGNTEAFF. Written as DNA, the CDR3 is TGTGCCAGCAGCTTACAGGGGGCCGGGAACACTGAAGCTTTCTTT.